This TCR beta chain derives from a study of shared clonotypes between healthy human individuals. On sorted subsets, replicate PCRs used about 200 ng DNA, or 25,000 to 35,000 T cell genomes. This table comes from immunoSEQ multiplex PCR, and its TCRdb copy is limited to in-frame clones, with some not included. The sample records 1.5 million to 2.5 million clones, about 95% being singletons. The CDR3 totals 13 residues. Trimming removed 3 bases at V and 3 bases at J, with 9 bases between. Germline CDR1 reads SGDLS; CDR2 reads YYNGEE. It was CD45RO-negative cells, positively selected for CCR7, that made up naive CD8 cells, with terminally differentiated effector memory CD45RA+ cells excluded.

The V call is TRBV9, the J call TRBJ1-1, with D perhaps TRBD1 (6 bases). This receptor was identified in a man aged 18 to 30 in good health. Sequenced input: naive CD8+ T cells sorted from blood. CDR3 bases: TGTGCCAGCAGCGAACAGGGACACACTGAAGCTTTCTTT. As protein: CASSEQGHTEAFF.